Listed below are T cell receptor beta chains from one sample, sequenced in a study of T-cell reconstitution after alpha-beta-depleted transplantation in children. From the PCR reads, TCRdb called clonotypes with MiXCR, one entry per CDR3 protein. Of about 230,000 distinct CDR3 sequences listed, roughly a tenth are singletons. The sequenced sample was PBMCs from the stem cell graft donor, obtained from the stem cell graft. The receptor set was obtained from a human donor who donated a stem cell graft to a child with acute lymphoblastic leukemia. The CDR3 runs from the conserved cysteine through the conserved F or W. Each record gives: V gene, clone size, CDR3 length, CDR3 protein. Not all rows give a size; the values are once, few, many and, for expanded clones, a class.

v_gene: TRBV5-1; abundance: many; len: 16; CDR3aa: CASSPDQGPRATEAFF
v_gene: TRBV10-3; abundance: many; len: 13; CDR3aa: CAIGLAGGREQFF
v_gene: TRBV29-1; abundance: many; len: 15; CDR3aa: CSVGQTALYQETQYF
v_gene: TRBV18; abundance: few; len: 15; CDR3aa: CASSQGTPNPYEQYF
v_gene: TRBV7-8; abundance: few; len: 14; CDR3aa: CASSPGQGTEGYTF
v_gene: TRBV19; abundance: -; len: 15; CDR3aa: CASSITRTGDYGYTF
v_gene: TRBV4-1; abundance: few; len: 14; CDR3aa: CASSGPLKGTEAFF
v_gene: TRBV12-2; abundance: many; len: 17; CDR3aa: CASRSASGGASYNEQFF
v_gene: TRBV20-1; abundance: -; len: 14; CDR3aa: CSATRGQANTEAFF
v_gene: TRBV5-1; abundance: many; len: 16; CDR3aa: CASSLVGGGYLLEQFF
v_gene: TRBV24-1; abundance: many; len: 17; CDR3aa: CATSDRHRGPTSNEQFF
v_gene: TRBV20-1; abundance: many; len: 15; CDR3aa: CSARVPRSRNTEAFF
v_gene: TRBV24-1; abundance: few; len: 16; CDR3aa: CATSGEGLGSYNEQFF
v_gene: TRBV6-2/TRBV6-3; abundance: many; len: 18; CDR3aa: CASSTGTGARSGANVLTF
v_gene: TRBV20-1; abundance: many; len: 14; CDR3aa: CSASEGRGGQPQHF
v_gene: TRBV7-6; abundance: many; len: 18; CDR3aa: CASSPGLAGPSSTDTQYF
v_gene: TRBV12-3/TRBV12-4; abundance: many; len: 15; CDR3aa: CASSFPSGTGVGYTF
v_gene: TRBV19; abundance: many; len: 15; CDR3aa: CASRSSWGDQETQYF
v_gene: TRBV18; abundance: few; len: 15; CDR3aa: CASSRTGMNTVELFF
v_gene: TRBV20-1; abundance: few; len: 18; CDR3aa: CSARVSSLDRSSYNEQFF
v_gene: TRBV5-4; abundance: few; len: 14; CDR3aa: CASSLDAARSTQYF
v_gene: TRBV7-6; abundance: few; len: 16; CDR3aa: CASSLVAQGGVDEQYF
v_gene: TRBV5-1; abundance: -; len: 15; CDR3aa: CASSLQGAGDNEQFF
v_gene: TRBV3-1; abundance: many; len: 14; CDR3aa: CASSLLGEGNAQYF
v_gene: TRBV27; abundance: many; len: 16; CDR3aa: CASSLFPGGSVDEQFF
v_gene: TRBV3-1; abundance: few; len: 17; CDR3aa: CASSQEAAYRVENGYTF
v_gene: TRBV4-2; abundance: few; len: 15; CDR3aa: CASSQDPGGGDEQFF
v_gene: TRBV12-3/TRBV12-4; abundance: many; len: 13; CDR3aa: CASSLGGGYEQFF
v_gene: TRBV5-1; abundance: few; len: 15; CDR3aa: CASSLYDPGREKLFF
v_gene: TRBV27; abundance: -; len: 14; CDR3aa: CASSRTGLVTEAFF
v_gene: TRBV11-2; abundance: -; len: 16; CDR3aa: CASSLRASLIYNEQFF
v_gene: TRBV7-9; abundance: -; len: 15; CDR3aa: CASSHRRIGIQTQYF
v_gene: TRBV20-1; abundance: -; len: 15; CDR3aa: CSARDTAGPYNEQFF
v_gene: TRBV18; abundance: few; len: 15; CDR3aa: CASSPSASSTYEQYF
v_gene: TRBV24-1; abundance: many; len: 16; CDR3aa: CATSDPGGRRANEQFF
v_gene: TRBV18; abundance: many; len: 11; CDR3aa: CASQSDTEAFF
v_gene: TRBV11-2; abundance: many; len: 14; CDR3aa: CASSAPPMNTEAFF
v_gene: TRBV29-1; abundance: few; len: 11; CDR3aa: CSVGTNQEQFF
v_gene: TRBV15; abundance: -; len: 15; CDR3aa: CATSRDAPLNSPLHF
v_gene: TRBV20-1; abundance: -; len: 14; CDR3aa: CSARDGGNHEKLFF
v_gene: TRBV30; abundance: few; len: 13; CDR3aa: CAWSRGEDSPLHF
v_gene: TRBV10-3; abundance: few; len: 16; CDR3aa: CATRTGDTISGNTIYF
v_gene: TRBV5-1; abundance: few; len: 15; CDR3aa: CASSLAARGDSPLHF
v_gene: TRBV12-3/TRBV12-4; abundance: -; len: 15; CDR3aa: CASSLERGRNYGYTF
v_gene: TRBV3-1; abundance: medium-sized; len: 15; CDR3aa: CASSQDTWDTGELFF
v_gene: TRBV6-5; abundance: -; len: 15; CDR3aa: CASSLGASGQETQYF
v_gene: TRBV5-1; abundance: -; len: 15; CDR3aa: CASSPPTGGAHEQYF
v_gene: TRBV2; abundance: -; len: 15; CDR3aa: CASSDTGGSYNEQFF
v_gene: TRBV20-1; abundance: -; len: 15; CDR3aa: CSASLGYGANTEAFF
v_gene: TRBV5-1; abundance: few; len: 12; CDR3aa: CASSQTRREQFF
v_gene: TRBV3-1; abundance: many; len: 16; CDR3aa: CASSRPLAGGTDTQYF
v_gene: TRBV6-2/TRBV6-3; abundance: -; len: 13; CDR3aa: CASTGQVRNEQFF
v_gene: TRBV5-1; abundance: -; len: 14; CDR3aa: CASSLCRGFYEQYF
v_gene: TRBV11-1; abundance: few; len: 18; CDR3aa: CASSLVLSTRGGHQPQHF
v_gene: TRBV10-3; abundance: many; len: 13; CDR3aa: CAISDQGHGELFF